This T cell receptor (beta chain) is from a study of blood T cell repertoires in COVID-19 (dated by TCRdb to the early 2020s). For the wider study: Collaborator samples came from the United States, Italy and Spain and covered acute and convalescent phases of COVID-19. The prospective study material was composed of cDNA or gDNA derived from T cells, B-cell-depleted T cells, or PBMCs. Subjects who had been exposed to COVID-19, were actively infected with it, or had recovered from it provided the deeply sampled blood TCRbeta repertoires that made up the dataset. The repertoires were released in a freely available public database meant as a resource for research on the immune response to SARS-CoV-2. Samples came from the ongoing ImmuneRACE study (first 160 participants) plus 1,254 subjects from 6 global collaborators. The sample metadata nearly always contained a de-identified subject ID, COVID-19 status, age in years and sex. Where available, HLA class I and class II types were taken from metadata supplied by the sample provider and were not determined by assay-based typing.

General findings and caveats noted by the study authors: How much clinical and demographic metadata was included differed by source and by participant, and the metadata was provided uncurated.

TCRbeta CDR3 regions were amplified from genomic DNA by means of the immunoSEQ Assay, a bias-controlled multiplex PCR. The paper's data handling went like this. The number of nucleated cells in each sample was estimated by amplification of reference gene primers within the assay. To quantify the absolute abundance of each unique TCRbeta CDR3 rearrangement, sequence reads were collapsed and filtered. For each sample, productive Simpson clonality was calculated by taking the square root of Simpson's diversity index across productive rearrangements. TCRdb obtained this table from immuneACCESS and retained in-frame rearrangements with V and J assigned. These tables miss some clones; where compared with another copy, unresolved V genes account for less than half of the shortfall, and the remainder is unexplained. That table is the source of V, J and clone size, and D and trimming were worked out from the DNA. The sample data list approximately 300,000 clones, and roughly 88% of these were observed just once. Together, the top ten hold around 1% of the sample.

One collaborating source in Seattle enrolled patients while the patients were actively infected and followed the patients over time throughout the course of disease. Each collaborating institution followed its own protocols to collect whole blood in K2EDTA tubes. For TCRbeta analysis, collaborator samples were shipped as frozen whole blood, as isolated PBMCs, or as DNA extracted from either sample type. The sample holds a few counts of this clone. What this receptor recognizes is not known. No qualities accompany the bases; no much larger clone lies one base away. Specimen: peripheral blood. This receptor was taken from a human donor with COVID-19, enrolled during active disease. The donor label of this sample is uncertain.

The base sequence is TGTGCCAGCAGCTTAGCCGGTCTGAGTACTGAAGCTTTCTTT. This translates into CASSLAGLSTEAFF. The V and J segments used are TRBV7-2 and TRBJ1-1; the D gene cannot be resolved reliably. Including cysteine and phenylalanine, the CDR3 has 14 amino acids. CDR3 DNA only is kept here, 42 bases in frame from base 1. V drops 0 bases and J drops 5 bases, leaving 10 bases in between. The germline V gene encodes CDR1 SGHTA and CDR2 FQGNSA.